The 13 T cell receptor beta chains listed next were all sequenced from one sample in a study of shared clonotypes between healthy human individuals. Profiled with immunoSEQ multiplex PCR; TCRdb holds only in-frame clones, not every one. This sample yields about 2.3 million clones, of which around 90% are seen a single time; 0.37% belongs to the top ten. Sequenced sample: naive CD4+ T cells from PBMCs. Subset: CD45RA+ positively selected. Source of these receptors: a man aged 18 to 35 in good health. Some clones in this sample may be carry-over from other donors' samples.

This chain connects TRBV4-2 to TRBJ2-7; TRBD2 agrees at 12 bases. From germline, CDR1 is LGHNA and CDR2 YNFKEQ. This CDR3 spans 15 amino acids. Trimming cost V 2 bases and J 6 bases; bases outside gene matches: 5. CDR3: CASSQLTSGSAEQYF. The CDR3 bases are TGTGCCAGCAGCCAATTGACTAGCGGGAGTGCCGAGCAGTACTTC.

The chain carries TRBV7-8 and TRBJ2-4; 9 nucleotides align to TRBD2. CDR3 length equals 18 residues. Trimming took 4 bases from V and 2 from J; bases not matched to a gene: 12. Germline V lookup: CDR1 SGHVS, CDR2 FQNEAQ. CDR3 in amino acids: CASSSLAGPRGTKNIQYF. The CDR3 nucleotides read TGTGCCAGCAGCTCCCTAGCGGGACCCCGGGGGACCAAAAACATTCAGTACTTC.

The chain carries TRBV6-6 and TRBJ2-7; 8 positions match TRBD2. This CDR3 spans 12 amino acids. V shed 6 bases and J 9 bases; nucleotides not matched to a gene: 7. Germline CDR1 reads MNHNY; CDR2 reads SVGAGI (reference sequence). The CDR3 here is CASSPRGGRQYF. The CDR3 DNA sequence: TGTGCCAGCAGCCCACGGGGGGGCCGGCAGTACTTC.

With regard to this clone: Other DNA variants within this sample encode the same CDR3. This rearrangement joins TRBV15 to TRBJ2-7; D remains ambiguous. The CDR3 runs 14 residues. Germline V gives CDR1 LNHNV, CDR2 YYDKDF (reference sequence). Trimming took off 1 base at V and 0 bases at J, with 7 bases between the two ends. This CDR3 is CATSRGPGSYEQYF. DNA for the CDR3: TGTGCCACCAGCAGAGGGCCGGGCTCCTACGAGCAGTACTTC.

The chain carries TRBV5-1 and TRBJ2-2, with a tentative D call TRBD2 (5 bases). Germline-derived CDR1 and CDR2 are SGHRS and YFSETQ. The CDR3 has 15 residues. Deletions cut 2 bases from V and 3 bases from J, with 11 bases between. CDR3 protein: CASSFGPADTGELFF. CDR3 coding DNA: TGCGCCAGCAGCTTTGGTCCAGCGGACACCGGGGAGCTGTTTTTT. Together with reference TRBV5-1 and TRBJ2-2, the CDR3 gives the full variable domain: KAGVTQTPRYLIKTRGQQVTLSCSPISGHRSVSWYQQTPGQGLQFLFEYFSETQRNKGNFPGRFSGRQFSNSRSEMNVSTLELGDSALYLCASSFGPADTGELFFGEGSRLTVL.

The chain combines TRBV28 with TRBJ1-1; D call uncertain. Per the germline V gene, CDR1 is MDHEN and CDR2 is SYDVKM. The length of the CDR3 is 15 residues. The V and J ends lost 3 bases and 1 base respectively, with 12 bases between them. In DNA form, the CDR3 reads TGTGCCAGCAGTTTTTCGTCTGCAGGGAACACTGAAGCTTTCTTT. Encoded protein: CASSFSSAGNTEAFF.

The gene calls are TRBV6-1 and TRBJ1-5; D not certain. Germline CDR1 MNHNS, CDR2 SASEGT. With 1 base removed from V and 5 bases from J, the gap between germline ends came to 0 bases. The CDR3 runs to 11 residues. DNA for the CDR3: TGTGCCAGCAGTGAAGATCAGCCCCAGCATTTT. It yields the protein CASSEDQPQHF.

This chain connects TRBV6-6 to TRBJ1-5; D is undetermined. This CDR3 comprises 14 residues. Deletions cut 7 bases from V and 3 bases from J, with 13 bases between. CDR1 and CDR2 from the germline V gene are MNHNY and SVGAGI (reference sequence). CDR3 in DNA: TGTGCCAGCACGCTAGACTGGAACAATCAGCCCCAGCATTTT. It codes for CASTLDWNNQPQHF.

The chain couples TRBV18 to TRBJ2-2; D uncertain. Looked up from germline, CDR1 is KGHSH and CDR2 is LQKENI. Trimming removed 5 bases at V and 7 bases at J, with 11 bases between. The CDR3 has 13 residues. CDR3 region: CASSSSLGGELFF. Written as DNA, the CDR3 is TGTGCCAGCTCATCGAGCCTGGGCGGGGAGCTGTTTTTT.

This chain links TRBV30 with TRBJ2-7; D possibly matches TRBD1 or TRBD2 (5 bases each). Germline CDR1 is GTSNPN and CDR2 is SVGIG (reference sequence). This CDR3 spans 11 amino acids. V dropped 3 bases and J dropped 6 bases, with 9 bases sitting between them. The CDR3 DNA reads TGTGCCTGGAGCGGGACCGGCGAGCAGTACTTC. It encodes CAWSGTGEQYF.

The chain combines TRBV5-1 with TRBJ1-4, with 9 bases identical to TRBD1. CDR3 length: 16 residues. Germline-derived CDR1 and CDR2 are SGHRS and YFSETQ. Germline trimming cut 2 bases from V and 4 bases from J; bases unmatched to any gene: 6. The CDR3 protein is CASSFEGQGHNEKLFF. CDR3 bases: TGCGCCAGCAGCTTTGAGGGACAGGGCCATAATGAAAAACTGTTTTTT.

Here the CDR3 DNA reads TGTGCCAGCTCACCGGCTATTAGCGGGATTGCAGATACGCAGTATTTT. Translation gives CASSPAISGIADTQYF. This chain uses TRBV18 with TRBJ2-3, with 8 positions matching TRBD2. Germline lookup yields CDR1 KGHSH and CDR2 LQKENI. The V gene end was trimmed by 3 bases and the J gene end by 4 bases; junction bases not matched to a gene: 9. CDR3 length equals 16 residues.

The chain links TRBV10-3 to TRBJ2-7; D unresolved. The germline CDR1 and CDR2 sequences are ENHRY and SYGVKD. V lost 10 bases and J 5 bases, leaving 6 bases between the germline ends. The CDR3 spans 9 residues. DNA for the CDR3: TGTGCCAGCGCCAACGAGCAGTACTTC. Residues: CASANEQYF.